The TCR beta chain under discussion was sequenced for a study of blood T cell repertoires in COVID-19. Losses at the gene ends were 5 bases for V and 6 bases for J; bases not matched to a gene: 10. CDR1 and CDR2 (germline): LGHDT, YNNKEL (reference sequence). This CDR3 is built from 16 residues. Assay: immunoSEQ multiplex PCR; the TCRdb copy retains only in-frame clones and omits some. The sample has roughly 100,000 clones, around four fifths seen once; the top ten hold approximately 19%. The material sequenced was peripheral blood. The chain joins TRBV3-1 (or the pseudogene TRBV3-2) to TRBJ1-6, with TRBD1 matching 7 bases. The clonotype was recovered from a woman between 65 and 79 years old with acute or convalescent COVID-19. CDR3 DNA sequence: TGTGCCAGCAGCTCGCACCCCGGGACAGTTAATTCACCCCTCCACTTT. Translating it yields CASSSHPGTVNSPLHF.